The next 20 T cell receptor beta chains were all read from a single sample in a study of blood T cell repertoires in COVID-19 (dated by TCRdb to 2020 to 2021). The library was built by means of the immunoSEQ multiplex PCR assay. TCRdb took over this immuneACCESS table, retaining in-frame rearrangements with V and J assigned. Such tables are incomplete; in checked studies, under half of the missing clones stem from an unresolved V gene, and the remainder is unexplained. This sample holds fewer than 400,000 clones; about 90% were observed only once. The ten largest clones add up to 1.5% to 2% of the sample. The material sequenced was peripheral blood. These receptors all stem from a woman aged 25 to 39 with COVID-19, enrolled during active disease.

The chain recombines TRBV5-4 with TRBJ1-2, with D tentatively TRBD1 (6 bases). Germline loops: CDR1 SGHNT, CDR2 YYREEE (reference sequence). The CDR3 loop spans 14 amino acids. Deletions cut 3 bases from V and 8 bases from J, with 17 bases between. The CDR3 bases are TGTGCCAGCAGCTCACCGGACAGTGGACGAGGCTACACCTTC. It codes for CASSSPDSGRGYTF.

The genes are TRBV30 and TRBJ1-2, with 10 bases that match TRBD1. The CDR3 is made up of 13 amino acids. Losses at the gene ends were 1 base for V and 6 bases for J; bases not matched to a gene: 2. Germline-derived CDR1 and CDR2 are GTSNPN and SVGIG (reference sequence). CDR3 in amino acids: CAWSGQGADGYTF. For the CDR3, the DNA is TGTGCCTGGAGTGGACAGGGGGCGGATGGCTACACCTTC.

The V gene is TRBV15, the J gene TRBJ2-2, with D possibly being TRBD2 (6 bases). CDR3 length: 17 residues. Germline loops: CDR1 LNHNV, CDR2 YYDKDF (reference sequence). The V end lost 0 bases, the J end lost 6 bases, and 17 bases lay between the germline ends. In DNA, the CDR3 is TGTGCCACCAGCAGAGATAGGAGGGGTACTTTAGCCGGGGAGCTGTTTTTT. It specifies CATSRDRRGTLAGELFF.

The chain recombines TRBV7-9 with TRBJ2-2; D might be TRBD1 (6 bases). The CDR3 extends over 17 amino acids. Trimming removed 5 bases from V and 0 bases from J, with 16 bases in between. Germline V lookup: CDR1 SEHNR, CDR2 FQNEAQ (reference sequence). CDR3 in amino acids: CASSGHPGTPNTGELFF. CDR3 coding DNA: TGTGCCAGCAGCGGACATCCCGGGACACCGAACACCGGGGAGCTGTTTTTT.

V and J are TRBV4-3 and TRBJ2-2; D is undetermined. V was clipped by 1 base and J by 1 base, with 4 bases between them. CDR3 length: 14 amino acids. Germline CDR1 is LGHNA and CDR2 is YSLEER. CDR3 nucleotide sequence: TGCGCCAGCAGCCAAGGCAGGAACACCGGGGAGCTGTTTTTT. Its protein is CASSQGRNTGELFF.

The chain employs TRBV19 and TRBJ1-4; no firm D call. The V end was cut by 7 bases, the J end by 6 bases, with 12 bases between. This CDR3 has 13 residues. Germline V gene data show CDR1 as LNHDA and CDR2 as SQIVND (reference sequence). CDR3 loop: CASKRTQDEKLFF. CDR3 nucleotides: TGTGCCAGTAAACGAACACAAGATGAAAAACTGTTTTTT.

The genes are TRBV15 and TRBJ1-3; D call uncertain. This CDR3 has 17 amino acids. Trimming cost V 3 bases and J 0 bases, with 15 bases left between them. CDR1 and CDR2 (germline): LNHNV, YYDKDF (reference sequence). CDR3 nucleotide sequence: TGTGCCACCAGCAGGGATCCCCCCCGGGGCTCTGGAAACACCATATATTTT. Translated: CATSRDPPRGSGNTIYF.

This clone was observed a few times. The chain joins TRBV3-1 (or the pseudogene TRBV3-2) to TRBJ1-1, with 8 positions matching TRBD1. V shed 4 bases and J 1 base; nucleotides not matched to a gene: 11. CDR1 is LGHDT, CDR2 YNNKEL, per germline (reference sequence). This CDR3 region has 17 residues. The chain's CDR3 is CASSPTGEYGENTEAFF. The CDR3 DNA reads TGTGCCAGCAGCCCGACAGGGGAGTATGGTGAGAACACTGAAGCTTTCTTT.

The chain employs TRBV7-8 and TRBJ1-1; 7 nucleotides line up with TRBD1. Germline CDR1 reads SGHVS; CDR2 reads FQNEAQ. CDR3 length: 15 amino acids. The V and J ends lost 0 bases and 6 bases, in that order; junction bases with no gene match: 7. The CDR3 nucleotides read TGTGCCAGCAGCTTAGCGATTGCAGGGGGACCTGAAGCTTTCTTT. It yields the protein CASSLAIAGGPEAFF.

This sequence joins TRBV9 and TRBJ2-3; 11 bases map to TRBD1. Losses at the gene ends were 3 bases for V and 1 base for J; bases not matched to a gene: 4. The CDR3 length is 16 residues. Germline V gives CDR1 SGDLS, CDR2 YYNGEE. The CDR3 bases are TGTGCCAGCAGCGCCCGGGGACAGGGGGGCACAGATACGCAGTATTTT. Protein: CASSARGQGGTDTQYF.

The chain is built from TRBV6-6 and TRBJ2-4, with D perhaps matching TRBD1 (6 bases). Germline CDR1 is MNHNY and CDR2 is SVGAGI (reference sequence). The CDR3 is made up of 17 amino acids. V gave up 5 bases and J gave up 1 base, with 18 bases separating them. DNA of the CDR3: TGTGCCAGCAGTCCGCAGGGGATTGTTACGGCCAAAAACATTCAGTACTTC. It specifies CASSPQGIVTAKNIQYF.

This clone was seen more than once but under ten times. The chain uses TRBV3-1 (or the pseudogene TRBV3-2) and TRBJ2-2; D remains unclear. The germline gives CDR1 LGHDT, CDR2 YNNKEL (reference sequence). This CDR3 has 11 amino acids. The ends were cut back, 3 bases at V and 8 bases at J, with 4 bases in the middle. Written as DNA, the CDR3 is TGTGCCAGCAGCCATTCTGGGGAGCTGTTTTTT. Its protein product is CASSHSGELFF.

This rearrangement joins TRBV11-2 to TRBJ2-7, with a weak D call TRBD2 (5 bases). V shed 3 bases and J shed 2 bases, with 11 bases lying between them. CDR1 is SGHAT and CDR2 is FQNNGV in the germline V gene. This CDR3 contains 14 residues. The CDR3 nucleotides are TGTGCCAGCAGCTTCGAGGGTGGGGCCTACGAGCAGTACTTC. Encoded protein: CASSFEGGAYEQYF.

The chain links TRBV4-2 to TRBJ1-3, with D unresolved. Germline V gives CDR1 LGHNA, CDR2 YNFKEQ. V lost 1 base and J 0 bases, leaving 16 bases between the germline ends. The CDR3 length is 18 residues. The CDR3 loop reads CASSQASGAVNSGNTIYF. CDR3 bases: TGTGCCAGCAGCCAAGCGTCGGGTGCCGTAAACTCTGGAAACACCATATATTTT.

This clone was seen only once. This chain joins TRBV29-1 and TRBJ2-3; the match to TRBD1 covers 10 bases. V lost 8 bases, J lost 2 bases, and 7 bases stayed unmatched. Germline-derived CDR1 and CDR2 are SQVTM and ANQGSEA. The CDR3 extends over 14 amino acids. This CDR3 reads CSSIGTGATDTQYF. CDR3 bases: TGCAGCTCCATAGGGACAGGGGCCACAGATACGCAGTATTTT.

Concerning this clone itself: One end of the junction varies from germline; a read error may be responsible. The rearrangement links TRBV7-7 to TRBJ2-2; weak D call: TRBD1 (5 bases). Germline CDR1 reads SSHAT; CDR2 reads FNYEAQ (reference sequence). The CDR3 length is 15 residues. The CDR3 nucleotides are TGTGCTAGCAGCTTATCCCCAATAGGGGCCGGGGAGCTGTTTTTT. Encoded protein: CASSLSPIGAGELFF.

The chain recombines TRBV2 with TRBJ2-7; perhaps TRBD2 as D (6 bases). Germline loops: CDR1 SNHLY, CDR2 FYNNEI. Trimming pared 8 bases from V and 6 bases from J, leaving 14 bases between. CDR3 length: 12 amino acids. This chain's CDR3 is CASGGLGGEQYV. Written as DNA, the CDR3 is TGTGCCAGCGGGGGACTGGGCGGCGAGCAGTACGTC.

This clone appeared a single time. The chain couples TRBV10-2 to TRBJ2-3; the match to TRBD2 covers 12 bases. In germline, CDR1 is WSHSY, CDR2 SAAADI. The CDR3 contains 17 residues. V trimming: 6 bases; J trimming: 0 bases; junction bases outside the gene matches: 7. CDR3 loop: CASRATSGGLSTDTQYF. In DNA form, the CDR3 reads TGCGCCAGCAGGGCTACTAGCGGGGGGCTTAGCACAGATACGCAGTATTTT.

This clone was seen a handful of times. The V and J genes are TRBV30 and TRBJ1-1; no definite D call. This CDR3 contains 13 residues. CDR1 and CDR2 from the germline V gene are GTSNPN and SVGIG (reference sequence). The V end was cut by 0 bases, the J end by 0 bases, with 5 bases between. The CDR3 protein is CAWSVALNTEAFF. CDR3 DNA sequence: TGTGCCTGGAGTGTAGCCCTGAACACTGAAGCTTTCTTT.

This sequence joins TRBV23-1 and TRBJ1-2, with D unclear. TRBV23-1 falls under the ORF class, with uncertain function. The germline V and J ends were trimmed by 2 bases and 3 bases, with 13 bases remaining between them. CDR3 length: 15 residues. The CDR3 protein is CASSQPSRTHYGYTF. For the CDR3, the DNA is TGCGCCAGCAGTCAACCCTCCCGGACTCACTATGGCTACACCTTC.